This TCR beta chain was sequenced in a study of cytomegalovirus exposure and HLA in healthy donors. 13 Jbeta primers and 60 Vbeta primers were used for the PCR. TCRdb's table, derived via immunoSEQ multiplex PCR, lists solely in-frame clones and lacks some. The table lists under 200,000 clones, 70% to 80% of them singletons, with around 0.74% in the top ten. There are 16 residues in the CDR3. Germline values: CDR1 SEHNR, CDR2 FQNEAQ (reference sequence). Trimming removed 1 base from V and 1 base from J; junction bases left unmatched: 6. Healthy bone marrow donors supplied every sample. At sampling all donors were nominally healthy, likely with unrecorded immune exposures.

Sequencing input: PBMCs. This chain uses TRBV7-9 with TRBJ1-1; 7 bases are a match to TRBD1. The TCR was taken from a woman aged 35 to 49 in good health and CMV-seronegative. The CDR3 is CASSLGVQGENTEAFF. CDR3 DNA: TGTGCCAGCAGCTTAGGGGTTCAGGGGGAGAACACTGAAGCTTTCTTT. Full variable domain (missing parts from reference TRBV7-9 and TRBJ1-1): DTGVSQNPRHKITKRGQNVTFRCDPISEHNRLYWYRQTLGQGPEFLTYFQNEAQLEKSRLLSDRFSAERPKGSFSTLEIQRTEQGDSAMYLCASSLGVQGENTEAFFGQGTRLTVV.